This TCR beta chain was identified in a study of cytomegalovirus exposure and HLA in healthy donors. The PCR was carried out with 60 Vbeta primers and 13 Jbeta primers. The table came from immunoSEQ multiplex PCR; TCRdb's copy has only in-frame clones and leaves some out. The sample holds 120,000 or so clones; roughly 82% are singletons and the top ten take 3.5% to 4%. Sequencing input: PBMCs. This TCR was sampled from a human donor in good health.

The CDR3 is CASSVTGDNEQFF. For the CDR3, the DNA is TGTGCCAGCAGCGTGACTGGAGACAATGAGCAGTTCTTC. The chain carries TRBV9 and TRBJ2-1; D remains unclear. The germline CDR1 and CDR2 sequences are SGDLS and YYNGEE. CDR3 length: 13 residues. V was clipped by 2 bases and J by 5 bases, with 8 bases between them.